This T cell receptor (beta chain) was found in a study of blood T cells in healthy people across ages. Donors gave roughly 9.1 milliliters of peripheral blood apiece. Per-sample yields of isolated PBMCs were at least 6 million. Together with a sample-barcoded 5' primer, a J-beta primer mix was included in a second PCR lasting roughly 7 to 11 cycles. From the 5' RACE reads, TCRdb called clonotypes with MiXCR, one entry per CDR3 protein. The table shows some 1.1 million distinct CDR3 sequences, with 35% to 45% occurring only once. Points on this clonotype: The antigen is not known.

Germline-derived CDR1 and CDR2 are SGHAT and FQNNGV. Trimming took off 5 bases at V and 6 bases at J, with 12 bases between the two ends. There are 13 residues in the CDR3. Findings and caveats of the study: Diversity was higher, and naive CD4+ cells more numerous, in long-lived donors than in aged donors. Diversity estimates from one million T cells were considered underestimates.

This clonotype originated in a man aged 18 to 35 in good health. This chain connects TRBV11-2 to TRBJ2-3; D not resolved. Sequences were obtained from blood. This chain's CDR3 is CASSQQNADTQYF. The CDR3 DNA reads TGTGCCAGCAGCCAGCAGAACGCGGATACGCAGTATTTT.